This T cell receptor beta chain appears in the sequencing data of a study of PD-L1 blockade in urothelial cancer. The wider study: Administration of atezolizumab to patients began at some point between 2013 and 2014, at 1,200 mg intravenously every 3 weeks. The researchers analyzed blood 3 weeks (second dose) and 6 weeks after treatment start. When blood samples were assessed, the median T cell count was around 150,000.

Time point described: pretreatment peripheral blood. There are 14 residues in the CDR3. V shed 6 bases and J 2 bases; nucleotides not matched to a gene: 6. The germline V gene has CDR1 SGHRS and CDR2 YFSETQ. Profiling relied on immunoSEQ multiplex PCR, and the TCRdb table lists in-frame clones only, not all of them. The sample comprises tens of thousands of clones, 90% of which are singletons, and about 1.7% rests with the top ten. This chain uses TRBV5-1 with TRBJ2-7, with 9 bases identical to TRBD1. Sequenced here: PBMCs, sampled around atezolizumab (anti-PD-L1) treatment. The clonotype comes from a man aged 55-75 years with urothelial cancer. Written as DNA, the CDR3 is TGCGCCAGCAATTCGGGACAGGGTACCTACGAGCAGTACTTC. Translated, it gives CASNSGQGTYEQYF.